This T cell receptor (beta chain) appears in the sequencing data of a study of PD-1 blockade in classical Hodgkin lymphoma. Regarding the study as a whole: When set against healthy donors, newly diagnosed patients were reported to show lower baseline TCR diversity. With CD4+ cells, TCR diversity rose significantly by C4D1, but not with CD8+ cells.

Every patient was affected by relapse after autologous stem cell transplantation, while exposure to brentuximab vedotin was not uniform. Assay: immunoSEQ multiplex PCR; the TCRdb copy retains only in-frame clones and omits some. The sample has more than 35,000 clones; just over 85% are singletons. The CDR3 sequence is 12 residues long. Germline loops: CDR1 SGHAT, CDR2 FQNNGV. The V gene lost 6 bases and the J gene lost 6 bases, with 11 bases spanning the gap. On this clone: Its specificity is unknown.

The chain combines TRBV11-2 with TRBJ1-2, with D possibly being TRBD1 (5 bases). This TCR derives from a human donor with classical Hodgkin lymphoma. Here the sequenced sample was peripheral blood mononuclear cells (PBMCs), taken before the second cycle of nivolumab. The CDR3 DNA follows: TGTGCCAGCAGTCCTCAGGGAAATGGCTACACCTTC. Translation gives CASSPQGNGYTF.